The clone carrying this TCR beta chain was picked up many times. The sample comes from a study of Graves' ophthalmopathy and Graves' hyperthyroidism. This CDR3 region has 13 residues. The ends were cut back, 1 base at V and 8 bases at J, with 6 bases in the middle. Amplification of TCR beta CDR3 regions used RNA transcripts. Amplification began with first-round RT-PCR using HTBI primers, then second-round multiplex PCR was performed. TCRdb redid the calling of the multiplex PCR reads with MiXCR, one entry per CDR3 protein. The sample yields about 380,000 distinct CDR3 sequences, approximately 15% seen once.

Specimen: peripheral blood. The chain is built from TRBV12-3 or TRBV12-4 and TRBJ1-6; D is unclear. This clonotype originated in a woman aged 18-29 years with stable Graves' hyperthyroidism. DNA of the CDR3: TGTGCCAGCAGTTTAGGTGAACATTCACCCCTCCACTTT. This codes for CASSLGEHSPLHF.